The present entry profiles one T cell receptor beta chain with its context. Its cognate antigen has yet to be identified. No per-base quality is available; no much larger clone lies one base away. The data are from a study of T cell changes during pregnancy in multiple sclerosis (dated by TCRdb to between 2017 and 2020). As for the study more broadly: In women with multiple sclerosis, the researchers looked at how the T cell repertoire shifted as pregnancy progressed.

Library construction relied on the immunoSEQ multiplex PCR assay. Held by TCRdb, this immuneACCESS table contains in-frame sequences only and omits some clones. Under half of the omission traces to an unresolved V gene where checked; the cause of the rest is unknown. Within this sample are about 100,000 clones, with about 91% of them counted one time only. Clones ranked in the top ten supply over 3% of the sample. CDR1 is given as MRHNA and CDR2 as SNTAGT, both from the germline V gene. V is cut by 0 bases and J by 1 base, and the space between the germline ends is 11 bases. Including cysteine and phenylalanine, the CDR3 has 16 amino acids. Kept here is only the CDR3 DNA, which spans 48 bases and is read in frame from base 1.

The chain is made from TRBV6-4 and TRBJ2-3; no D gene call is confident. The sequenced sample was peripheral blood, obtained in the second trimester of pregnancy. The sequence derives from a female donor with multiple sclerosis, enrolled in a pregnancy study. The CDR3 region has the sequence CASSDSIDFRTDTQYF. The DNA reads as follows: TGTGCCAGCAGTGACTCGATCGACTTTCGCACAGATACGCAGTATTTT.